A single sample gave rise to the 21 T cell receptor beta chains below, sequenced in a study of blood T cell repertoires in COVID-19. TCRdb keeps only in-frame clones here, not all; method: immunoSEQ multiplex PCR. The data contain some 200,000 clones, more than 80% of them singletons. Input material: peripheral blood. The receptor source for this set is a woman of 80 years or more with COVID-19, enrolled during active disease.

V and J are TRBV25-1 and TRBJ1-3, with TRBD1 identical over 7 bases. The CDR3 contains 14 residues. After removal of 3 bases from V and 3 bases from J, the junction contained 2 bases not matched to a gene. Germline-derived CDR1 and CDR2 are MGHDK and SYGVNS. The CDR3 here is CASSETGSGNTIYF. CDR3 nucleotide sequence: TGTGCCAGCAGTGAGACAGGGAGTGGAAACACCATATATTTT.

This clone has just a few counts. This chain connects TRBV5-1 to TRBJ1-4; D perhaps matches TRBD1 (5 bases). This CDR3 comprises 14 residues. CDR1 is SGHRS and CDR2 is YFSETQ in the germline V gene. V was cut by 1 base and J by 7 bases, with 11 bases left in between. Written as DNA, the CDR3 is TGCGCCAGCAGCTTGCGGCCAGGGCCTGAAAAACTGTTTTTT. Translated, it gives CASSLRPGPEKLFF.

V usage is TRBV21-1 and J usage is TRBJ1-1. TRBV21-1 is annotated as a pseudogene. CDR3 length: 10 amino acids. The CDR3 DNA is TGTGCCATCCTATACACTGAAGCTTTCTTT. Translation: CAILYTEAFF.

This clone was detected a few times. The V and J genes are TRBV28 and TRBJ1-6; D is perhaps TRBD1 (5 bases). V was pared by 6 bases and J by 5 bases, with 14 bases between. The CDR3 is 15 residues long. Germline loops: CDR1 MDHEN, CDR2 SYDVKM. The CDR3 sequence is CASSLRVTHNSPLHF. CDR3 nucleotides: TGTGCCAGCAGCCTCAGGGTAACCCATAATTCACCCCTCCACTTT.

This chain links TRBV5-1 with TRBJ2-7, with D possibly being TRBD2 (6 bases). This CDR3 contains 13 residues. Trimming took 0 bases from V and 6 from J, leaving 10 bases between them. CDR1 SGHRS and CDR2 YFSETQ come from the germline V gene. The CDR3 loop is CASSLATSFEQYF. The CDR3 coding sequence is TGCGCCAGCAGCTTGGCGACTAGTTTCGAGCAGTACTTC.

The chain is built from TRBV6-5 and TRBJ1-1; the match to TRBD1 covers 10 bases. Germline assignment: CDR1 MNHEY and CDR2 SVGAGI. This CDR3 has 15 amino acids. V shed 6 bases and J 6 bases; nucleotides not matched to a gene: 10. The CDR3 loop reads CASSHGDRGGAEAFF. The CDR3 DNA follows: TGTGCCAGCAGCCACGGGGACAGGGGAGGGGCTGAAGCTTTCTTT.

This chain joins TRBV14 and TRBJ1-1; weak D call: TRBD1 (5 bases). The germline V gene encodes CDR1 SGHDN and CDR2 FVKESK. The CDR3 covers 14 residues. Trimming took 4 bases from V and 0 from J, leaving 9 bases between them. The CDR3 protein is CASSPATVNTEAFF. Here the CDR3 DNA reads TGTGCCAGCAGCCCCGCGACAGTGAACACTGAAGCTTTCTTT.

CDR3 DNA sequence: TGTGCCAGCAGCAACAACACTAGCGGGAGGCTAAATCTATACAATGAGCAGTTCTTC. Protein sequence: CASSNNTSGRLNLYNEQFF. The V and J genes are TRBV21-1 and TRBJ2-1; TRBD2, the D gene given by the table, was not confirmed from the DNA. TRBV21-1 is labeled a pseudogene. The CDR3 is 19 amino acids.

In nucleotides, the CDR3 is TGTGCCAGCAGTGAGGTCGGGGTTGCAGCCTCTGGAAACACCATATATTTT. Translation gives CASSEVGVAASGNTIYF. The V gene is TRBV6-1, the J gene TRBJ1-3; no reliable D call. The CDR3 has 17 residues. V gave up 3 bases and J gave up 0 bases, with 15 bases separating them. CDR1 is MNHNS and CDR2 is SASEGT in the germline V gene.

The CDR3 sequence is CASSGTGRAQGEKLFF. CDR3 DNA: TGCGCCAGTTCCGGGACAGGGAGGGCCCAAGGAGAAAAACTGTTTTTT. The chain carries TRBV5-1 and TRBJ1-4; 9 bases fit TRBD1. The CDR3 spans 16 residues. Germline trimming cut 8 bases from V and 8 bases from J; bases unmatched to any gene: 16. Germline-derived CDR1 and CDR2 are SGHRS and YFSETQ.

The chain links TRBV4-1 to TRBJ2-1, with 9 bases aligning to TRBD1. Germline assignment: CDR1 MGHRA and CDR2 YSYEKL. This CDR3 is built from 19 residues. The J segment lost 6 bases and the V segment lost 4 bases, leaving 19 bases of the junction unmatched. CDR3 protein: CASSPPLGGRGQGINEQFF. CDR3 DNA sequence: TGCGCCAGCAGCCCTCCATTAGGGGGTCGGGGACAGGGTATCAATGAGCAGTTCTTC.

V usage is TRBV27 and J usage is TRBJ2-3, with 7 bases that match TRBD1. After removal of 7 bases from V and 3 bases from J, the junction contained 7 bases not matched to a gene. This CDR3 has 14 amino acids. CDR1 and CDR2 (germline): MNHEY, SMNVEV (reference sequence). The CDR3 sequence is CASTKQGTTDTQYF. The CDR3 region has the DNA TGTGCCAGCACGAAACAGGGGACAACAGATACGCAGTATTTT.

This clone was observed a handful of times. The gene calls are TRBV5-8 and TRBJ1-5, with TRBD1 matching 7 bases. The germline gives CDR1 SGHTS, CDR2 YDEGEE. The CDR3 loop spans 15 amino acids. Trimming cost V 3 bases and J 9 bases; bases outside gene matches: 12. The CDR3 coding sequence is TGTGCCAGCAGCTCTGAGGGGGCAGGGGGTCCGCCCCAGCATTTT. Translating it yields CASSSEGAGGPPQHF.

V usage is TRBV29-1 and J usage is TRBJ1-5, with TRBD1 matching over 8 bases. With 5 bases clipped from V and 2 bases from J, the junction kept 8 bases outside the gene matches. Germline CDR1 and CDR2: SQVTM and ANQGSEA. This CDR3 has 15 amino acids. CDR3 bases: TGCAGCGTTACTCAGGGGGCTGATGGCAATCAGCCCCAGCATTTT. Its translation: CSVTQGADGNQPQHF.

The chain recombines TRBV7-2 with TRBJ2-7; 7 nucleotides agree with TRBD2. Trimming removed 2 bases from V and 0 bases from J; junction bases left unmatched: 10. Germline CDR1 reads SGHTA; CDR2 reads FQGNSA. This CDR3 is built from 17 residues. CDR3 in amino acids: CASSLHRGGRFSYEQYF. The CDR3 region has the DNA TGTGCCAGCAGCTTACATCGAGGCGGGAGATTCTCCTACGAGCAGTACTTC.

J is TRBJ1-3 and V is TRBV28, with no clear D. The CDR3 runs to 15 residues. Germline CDR1 reads MDHEN; CDR2 reads SYDVKM. V was clipped by 3 bases and J by 2 bases, with 11 bases between them. The chain's CDR3 is CASSLGVVAGNTIYF. The CDR3 DNA reads as TGTGCCAGCAGTTTGGGAGTTGTCGCTGGAAACACCATATATTTT.

The chain uses TRBV3-1 (or the pseudogene TRBV3-2) and TRBJ2-6; 10 positions agree with TRBD2. This CDR3 spans 19 amino acids. Germline lookup yields CDR1 LGHDT and CDR2 YNNKEL (reference sequence). Germline trimming cut 4 bases from V and 4 bases from J; bases unmatched to any gene: 13. CDR3 amino acids: CASSPGSGGARGGANVLTF. The CDR3, as DNA: TGTGCCAGCAGCCCGGGCAGCGGGGGGGCACGTGGCGGGGCCAACGTCCTGACTTTC.

The rearrangement uses TRBV5-1 and TRBJ2-1, with 14 bases aligning to TRBD2. The CDR3 is made up of 16 amino acids. The junction had 10 bases not matched to a gene; V was cut back by 4 bases and J by 10 bases. Per the germline V gene, CDR1 is SGHRS and CDR2 is YFSETQ. CDR3 nucleotide sequence: TGCGCCAGCAGCGCTACGGGACTAGCGGGAGTTGGCGAGCAGTTCTTC. Translation: CASSATGLAGVGEQFF.

V is TRBV5-4 and J is TRBJ2-1; 7 bases match TRBD1. V trimming: 2 bases; J trimming: 5 bases; junction bases outside the gene matches: 7. This CDR3 is 15 amino acids long. Germline lookup yields CDR1 SGHNT and CDR2 YYREEE (reference sequence). The CDR3 protein is CASSLDRALDNEQFF. The CDR3 DNA is TGTGCCAGCAGCTTAGACAGGGCCCTAGACAATGAGCAGTTCTTC.

V gene TRBV7-8 combines with J gene TRBJ1-4, with TRBD1 identical over 9 bases. Germline loops: CDR1 SGHVS, CDR2 FQNEAQ. This CDR3 is 15 amino acids long. The ends lost 5 bases at V and 8 bases at J; junction bases unmatched: 9. The CDR3 nucleotides are TGTGCCAGCAGCCCCGGGACAGGGTGGGGCGAAAAACTGTTTTTT. It translates to CASSPGTGWGEKLFF.

The chain couples TRBV28 to TRBJ2-2, with no clear D. CDR3 size: 12 residues. The germline V gene encodes CDR1 MDHEN and CDR2 SYDVKM. Trimming cost V 3 bases and J 5 bases, with 4 bases left between them. CDR3 nucleotide sequence: TGTGCCAGCAGTTTTGCGACCGGGGAGCTGTTTTTT. Translation gives CASSFATGELFF.